These 12 T cell receptor beta chains were all obtained from the same sample, sequenced in a study of blood T cell repertoires in COVID-19. The repertoire was sequenced with immunoSEQ multiplex PCR; TCRdb's copy has only in-frame clones and lacks some. The sample comprises around 140,000 clones, over 80% of which are singletons, and about 10% rests with the top ten. Source material: peripheral blood. These receptors were obtained from a man in his sixties with active or convalescent COVID-19.

The table lists this clone with a count of one. The genes are TRBV5-1 and TRBJ2-7; D is possibly TRBD2 (5 bases). Germline values: CDR1 SGHRS, CDR2 YFSETQ. With 0 bases removed from V and 5 bases from J, the gap between germline ends came to 12 bases. The CDR3 is made up of 14 amino acids. In nucleotides, the CDR3 is TGCGCCAGCAGCTTGGCCGGGGATTTGAACGAGCAGTACTTC. It yields the protein CASSLAGDLNEQYF.

V gene TRBV28 combines with J gene TRBJ2-5; D possibly corresponds to TRBD1 (6 bases). V was clipped by 1 base and J by 6 bases, with 9 bases between them. The CDR3 extends over 13 amino acids. Germline V gene lookup returns CDR1 MDHEN and CDR2 SYDVKM. The CDR3 DNA reads as TGTGCCAGCAGTTTATCCACAGGGAAGACCCAGTACTTC. This translates into CASSLSTGKTQYF.

J is TRBJ2-5 and V is TRBV5-1, with 7 nucleotides matching TRBD1. The J segment lost 6 bases and the V segment lost 1 base, leaving 6 bases of the junction unmatched. Germline CDR1 is SGHRS and CDR2 is YFSETQ. This CDR3 has 14 residues. The CDR3: CASSLSGDRQTQYF. The CDR3 DNA reads TGCGCCAGCAGCTTGTCTGGGGACAGACAGACCCAGTACTTC.

This rearrangement joins TRBV6-5 to TRBJ2-7, with D unresolved. Trimming took off 7 bases at V and 2 bases at J, with 9 bases between the two ends. This CDR3 has 12 amino acids. Germline CDR1 and CDR2: MNHEY and SVGAGI. The CDR3 DNA follows: TGTGCCAGCAAGAGTGAGACCTACGAGCAGTACTTC. Translated: CASKSETYEQYF.

This clone was detected only once. The chain carries TRBV5-1 and TRBJ2-5; D call uncertain. The CDR3 covers 12 residues. V was pared by 0 bases and J by 4 bases, with 4 bases between. CDR1 is SGHRS, CDR2 YFSETQ, per germline. The CDR3, as DNA: TGCGCCAGCAGCTTGGATAGAGAGACCCAGTACTTC. Translating gives CASSLDRETQYF.

This sequence joins TRBV3-1 (or the pseudogene TRBV3-2) and TRBJ2-1; 10 bases are shared with TRBD2. Germline loops: CDR1 LGHDT, CDR2 YNNKEL (reference sequence). The trim removed 1 base at V and 9 bases at J, leaving 12 bases unmatched. There are 17 residues in the CDR3. Written as DNA, the CDR3 is TGTGCCAGCAGCCAAGGCCGGGGAGCGGGAGGGCTAGGTGAGCAGTTCTTC. Its translation is CASSQGRGAGGLGEQFF.

The chain is built from TRBV7-9 and TRBJ1-5; 9 nucleotides line up with TRBD1. Per the germline V gene, CDR1 is SEHNR and CDR2 is FQNEAQ (reference sequence). This CDR3 region has 17 residues. The ends lost 3 bases at V and 0 bases at J; junction bases unmatched: 6. The CDR3 is CASSLGQGTDSNQPQHF. CDR3 in DNA: TGTGCCAGCAGCTTGGGACAGGGAACGGATAGCAATCAGCCCCAGCATTTT. Complete variable domain (other parts from reference TRBV7-9 and TRBJ1-5): DTGVSQNPRHKITKRGQNVTFRCDPISEHNRLYWYRQTLGQGPEFLTYFQNEAQLEKSRLLSDRFSAERPKGSFSTLEIQRTEQGDSAMYLCASSLGQGTDSNQPQHFGDGTRLSIL.

The CDR3 here is CASSSLTGAETQYF. The CDR3 DNA reads as TGCGCCAGCAGCTCGTTAACAGGGGCAGAGACCCAGTACTTC. The V call is TRBV5-1, the J call TRBJ2-5; 7 positions agree with TRBD1. The V segment lost 3 bases and the J segment 4 bases; nucleotides outside the gene matches: 6. There are 14 residues in the CDR3. Germline loops: CDR1 SGHRS, CDR2 YFSETQ.

This chain links TRBV6-2 or TRBV6-3 with TRBJ1-2, with D possibly TRBD1 on 5 matching bases. V dropped 5 bases and J dropped 1 base, with 14 bases sitting between them. Looked up from germline, CDR1 is MNHEY and CDR2 is SVGEGT. The CDR3 extends over 15 amino acids. The CDR3 protein is CASSPGQGYNYGYTF. The CDR3 region has the DNA TGTGCCAGCAGTCCCGGGCAGGGCTATAACTATGGCTACACCTTC.

This chain uses TRBV19 with TRBJ2-7; the D is unclear. CDR1 is LNHDA, CDR2 SQIVND, per germline (reference sequence). V lost 1 base, J lost 0 bases, and 13 bases lay in between. The CDR3 extends over 16 amino acids. CDR3 bases: TGTGCCAGTAGTATAGGGGCAGGCCTTAGCTCCTACGAGCAGTACTTC. Residues: CASSIGAGLSSYEQYF.

This clone has a single count. The V and J genes are TRBV3-1 (or the pseudogene TRBV3-2) and TRBJ2-7; D is perhaps TRBD1 (5 bases). CDR3 length equals 13 residues. Germline-derived CDR1 and CDR2 are LGHDT and YNNKEL (reference sequence). Trimming shortened V by 4 bases and J by 4 bases, and 11 bases separated the two germline ends. The CDR3 bases are TGTGCCAGCAGCCCGTATAGGGGTTACGAGCAGTACTTC. Translated: CASSPYRGYEQYF.

The chain has TRBV6-5 and TRBJ2-7; TRBD1 aligns across 7 bases. The CDR3 covers 15 residues. Trimming at V came to 6 bases and at J to 3 bases, leaving 11 bases not matched to a gene. Per germline, CDR1 MNHEY and CDR2 SVGAGI. The chain's CDR3 is CASRLQGSSHYEQYF. The CDR3 DNA reads TGTGCCAGCAGGTTACAGGGGTCTAGTCACTACGAGCAGTACTTC.